The clone carrying this T cell receptor (beta chain) was seen a few times. These data are taken from a study of long-term antiretroviral therapy in people with HIV. Sequencing used immunoSEQ v3.0 at survey level. Assay: immunoSEQ multiplex PCR; the TCRdb copy retains only in-frame clones and omits some. The sample carries 20,000 to 30,000 clones, about 80% recorded once. The CDR3 has 14 residues. The germline V gene encodes CDR1 MGHDK and CDR2 SYGVNS. V was pared by 2 bases and J by 6 bases, with 13 bases between. The sequence was obtained from a woman aged 40 to 55 with HIV. Sequences were derived from unsorted PBMCs, sampled 1.2 years after starting antiretroviral therapy. The rearrangement joins TRBV25-1 to TRBJ1-2, with D possibly being TRBD1 (5 bases). The CDR3 here is CASSETNPGHGYTF. For the CDR3, the DNA is TGTGCCAGCAGTGAAACCAACCCAGGGCATGGCTACACCTTC.